The 13 T cell receptor beta chains below all came from one sample that was sequenced in a study of regulatory T cells in long-lasting Graves disease. CDR3-region Arm-PCR and iRepertoire HTBI primers produced the TCR beta libraries. In TCRdb, the multiplex PCR reads were re-called with MiXCR into one record per CDR3 protein. The sample consists of fewer than 400,000 distinct CDR3 sequences, less than 25% of them appearing once. This sample's time point: persistent/refractory GD, antithyroid drugs over 5 years with positive TRAb. Isolated PBMC RNA provided the starting material for the TCR library. The material was peripheral blood mononuclear cells (PBMCs), obtained when the disease was refractory, from a patient treated with antithyroid drugs. The receptors were sampled from a female donor with Graves disease.

This clonotype was observed at least ten times. The J gene is TRBJ1-4, the V gene TRBV12-3 or TRBV12-4; D gene ambiguous. The CDR3 loop spans 16 amino acids. V was trimmed by 0 bases and J by 5 bases, leaving 13 bases between them. CDR3 amino acids: CASSLAGLSRNEKLFF. The CDR3, as DNA: TGTGCCAGCAGTTTAGCCGGACTATCGCGGAATGAAAAACTGTTTTTT.

Many counts were recorded for this clonotype. The chain employs TRBV6-1 and TRBJ2-7, with D perhaps matching TRBD1 or TRBD2 (5 bases each). Trimming left V 6 bases short and J 2 bases short, with 11 bases between. In germline, CDR1 is MNHNS, CDR2 SASEGT. The CDR3 is 13 amino acids. CDR3: CASSPRDPYEQYF. Here the CDR3 DNA reads TGTGCCAGCAGCCCTCGGGACCCCTACGAGCAGTACTTC.

This clonotype was seen ten or more times. This chain links TRBV7-2 with TRBJ2-5, with a tentative D call TRBD2 (7 bases). Trimming shortened V by 6 bases and J by 4 bases, and 12 bases separated the two germline ends. Germline V lookup: CDR1 SGHTA, CDR2 FQGNSA. There are 13 residues in the CDR3. The CDR3 DNA is TGTGCCAGCAGTAGGGGGGGAGGAGAGACCCAGTACTTC. This sequence encodes CASSRGGGETQYF.

In regard to this clonotype: This may come from a read error, since a much larger clone is one base off. The rearrangement uses TRBV2 and TRBJ1-5; possibly TRBD1 for D (5 bases). The germline gives CDR1 SNHLY, CDR2 FYNNEI. CDR3 length equals 14 residues. The V end was cut by 2 bases, the J end by 6 bases, with 11 bases between. Written as DNA, the CDR3 is TGTGCCAGCAGTGAATCGGGGGGTTCTCAGCCCCAGCATTTT. Its protein is CASSESGGSQPQHF.

This chain joins TRBV27 and TRBJ2-2; TRBD2 might be the D (6 bases). Germline V gene lookup returns CDR1 MNHEY and CDR2 SMNVEV (reference sequence). The ends were cut back, 11 bases at V and 1 base at J, with 11 bases in the middle. CDR3 length: 13 amino acids. The DNA of the CDR3 is TGTGCCGCGTGGGGGGTGAACACCGGGGAGCTGTTTTTT. Amino acid sequence: CAAWGVNTGELFF.

This rearrangement joins TRBV27 to TRBJ1-2, with 7 bases matching TRBD1. Trimming cost V 3 bases and J 7 bases; bases outside gene matches: 17. Germline V lookup: CDR1 MNHEY, CDR2 SMNVEV (reference sequence). This CDR3 spans 17 amino acids. The CDR3 sequence is CASSFIRNIGTDGGYTF. The CDR3 DNA sequence: TGTGCCAGCAGTTTTATAAGGAACATCGGGACAGATGGTGGCTACACCTTC.

This clonotype was picked up a small number of times. The chain uses TRBV27 and TRBJ1-1; tentatively, D is TRBD1 (5 bases). CDR1 is MNHEY, CDR2 SMNVEV, per germline (reference sequence). The CDR3 length is 17 residues. V dropped 4 bases and J dropped 4 bases, with 22 bases sitting between them. Written as DNA, the CDR3 is TGTGCCAGCAGTTCCCTTCCTGTGGGCGCGGGGGGCACTGAAGCTTTCTTT. Translated, it gives CASSSLPVGAGGTEAFF.

Note on this clonotype: Since a much larger clone is just one base distant, this may be a read error. The CDR3 DNA reads as TGTGCCAGCAGCTTCAACTGCCGACCGGGACAGCCCTACGAGCAGTACTTC. Protein sequence: CASSFNCRPGQPYEQYF. The V call is TRBV11-2, the J call TRBJ2-7; 7 bases agree with TRBD1. The CDR3 consists of 17 residues. Trimming removed 3 bases from V and 2 bases from J; junction bases left unmatched: 13. Germline loops: CDR1 SGHAT, CDR2 FQNNGV.

This clonotype was counted only a few times. This chain links TRBV7-9 with TRBJ2-7, with 7 bases aligning to TRBD2. V dropped 3 bases and J dropped 5; count of bases not matched to a gene: 7. The CDR3 covers 14 residues. Germline values: CDR1 SEHNR, CDR2 FQNEAQ (reference sequence). CDR3 DNA: TGTGCCAGCAGCTTCCGGGCGGGAGTGAACGAGCAGTACTTC. This encodes CASSFRAGVNEQYF.

The chain recombines TRBV6-2 or TRBV6-3 with TRBJ2-1, with D unresolved. The length of the CDR3 is 14 residues. The germline gives CDR1 MNHEY, CDR2 SVGEGT. V dropped 4 bases and J dropped 4 bases, with 11 bases sitting between them. CDR3 in DNA: TGTGCCAGCAGTTCCACGACTCGTTACAATGAGCAGTTCTTC. Its protein product is CASSSTTRYNEQFF.

This clonotype was observed many times. The V and J genes are TRBV7-8 and TRBJ1-6, with D possibly being TRBD1 (5 bases). The CDR3 totals 16 residues. Per the germline V gene, CDR1 is SGHVS and CDR2 is FQNEAQ. V was shortened by 0 bases and J by 8 bases, with 14 bases between the two germline ends. Written as DNA, the CDR3 is TGTGCCAGCAGCTTAGCGTCAGCTAAAGGGGATTCACCCCTCCACTTT. It specifies CASSLASAKGDSPLHF.

The chain joins TRBV27 to TRBJ2-5, with TRBD2 matching 13 bases. The end of the DNA is better explained by TRBJ2-1, so the J call may be wrong. The CDR3 is 13 amino acids. The germline V gene has CDR1 MNHEY and CDR2 SMNVEV (reference sequence). DNA of the CDR3: TGTGCCAGCCGGACTAGCGGGAGAGAAGAGCAGTTCTTC. Its translation is CASRTSGREEQFF.

This clonotype was picked up many times. This sequence joins TRBV20-1 and TRBJ2-5; the match to TRBD1 covers 7 bases. CDR3 length: 15 residues. Trimming removed 4 bases from V and 2 bases from J; junction bases left unmatched: 10. The germline gives CDR1 DFQATT, CDR2 SNEGSKA (reference sequence). In DNA form, the CDR3 reads TGCAGTGCTAATCCCCGGGACAGATCACAAGAGACCCAGTACTTC. Amino acids: CSANPRDRSQETQYF.